The 15 T cell receptor beta chains given below trace back to one sample, sequenced in a study of somatic mutations in cytotoxic T cells in rheumatoid arthritis. The data were produced by immunoSEQ multiplex PCR, yet TCRdb's version contains in-frame clones alone and is incomplete. The repertoire holds 30,000 to 45,000 clones, about 80% seen once, with roughly 3.2% in the top ten. The source material was CD8+ T cells sorted from blood. The receptor set was obtained from a man aged 35-49 years in good health.

The chain employs TRBV15 and TRBJ1-1, with unresolved D. V was shortened by 1 base and J by 1 base, with 16 bases between the two germline ends. Looked up from germline, CDR1 is LNHNV and CDR2 is YYDKDF (reference sequence). The CDR3 is 17 amino acids. The CDR3 loop reads CATSRGGGPLGNTEAFF. As DNA, the CDR3 is TGTGCCACCAGCAGAGGGGGAGGCCCCCTCGGGAACACTGAAGCTTTCTTT.

This chain's CDR3 is CASKPGTGELFF. In nucleotides, the CDR3 is TGTGCCAGCAAGCCGGGGACCGGGGAGCTGTTTTTT. V usage is TRBV5-4 and J usage is TRBJ2-2, with D maybe TRBD2 (5 bases). Germline-derived CDR1 and CDR2 are SGHNT and YYREEE (reference sequence). CDR3 length equals 12 residues. Trimming shortened V by 6 bases and J by 5 bases, and 8 bases separated the two germline ends.

This rearrangement joins TRBV11-3 to TRBJ2-7, with unresolved D. In germline, CDR1 is SGHNT, CDR2 YENEEA. Between the trimmed V and J ends, which lost 0 bases and 0 bases, there was a span of 6 bases. CDR3 size: 14 residues. CDR3 sequence (DNA): TGTGCCAGCAGCTTAGATCACGACTCCTACGAGCAGTACTTC. Protein: CASSLDHDSYEQYF. Together with reference TRBV11-3 and TRBJ2-7, the CDR3 gives the full variable domain: EAGVVQSPRYKIIEKKQPVAFWCNPISGHNTLYWYLQNLGQGPELLIRYENEEAVDDSQLPKDRFSAERLKGVDSTLKIQPAELGDSAVYLCASSLDHDSYEQYFGPGTRLTVT.

This sequence joins TRBV2 and TRBJ1-3, with a weak D call TRBD1 (5 bases). Trimming pared 6 bases from V and 0 bases from J, leaving 18 bases between. CDR3 size: 17 residues. CDR1 and CDR2 from the germline V gene are SNHLY and FYNNEI. CDR3 residues: CASRPPQEGLSGNTIYF. Here the CDR3 DNA reads TGTGCCAGCAGGCCCCCTCAGGAGGGACTCTCTGGAAACACCATATATTTT.

This clone was recorded a few times. The chain carries TRBV11-1 and TRBJ2-7, with D possibly being TRBD1 (6 bases). Trimming pared 4 bases from V and 6 bases from J, leaving 19 bases between. The CDR3 is made up of 15 amino acids. Germline loops: CDR1 SGHAT, CDR2 FQDESV (reference sequence). CDR3 sequence reads: CASSSAGQMIGEQYF. The CDR3 coding sequence is TGTGCCAGCAGCTCTGCCGGACAGATGATTGGCGAGCAGTACTTC.

This rearrangement joins TRBV29-1 to TRBJ2-7, with TRBD1 matching over 11 bases. Per germline, CDR1 SQVTM and CDR2 ANQGSEA. The CDR3 length is 13 residues. J gave up 6 bases and V 3 bases, and 4 bases lay outside the gene matches. In DNA form, the CDR3 reads TGCAGCGTTGAGGGACAGGGGGTATTCGAGCAGTACTTC. Translation: CSVEGQGVFEQYF.

This chain links TRBV21-1 with TRBJ1-2; the tabulated D call, TRBD1, remains unverified against the DNA. TRBV21-1 is termed a pseudogene. This CDR3 contains 11 residues. The CDR3 DNA reads TGTGCCAGCAGCAAAGACAGGGTCTACACCTTC. Amino acid sequence: CASSKDRVYTF.

The V call is TRBV29-1, the J call TRBJ2-1, with 9 bases fitting TRBD2. V trimming: 2 bases; J trimming: 7 bases; junction bases outside the gene matches: 0. CDR3 size: 12 residues. Germline values: CDR1 SQVTM, CDR2 ANQGSEA. CDR3 DNA: TGCAGCGTTGAACTAGCGGGAAATGAGCAGTTCTTC. Amino acid sequence: CSVELAGNEQFF.

The genes are TRBV27 and TRBJ2-1, with 11 bases aligning to TRBD1. This CDR3 region has 15 residues. In germline, CDR1 is MNHEY, CDR2 SMNVEV (reference sequence). The V and J ends lost 4 bases and 3 bases, in that order; junction bases with no gene match: 2. In DNA, the CDR3 is TGTGCCAGCAGTTGGGGACAGGGGGGCTACAATGAGCAGTTCTTC. It encodes CASSWGQGGYNEQFF.

The chain joins TRBV9 to TRBJ2-2; maybe TRBD2 (5 bases). CDR1 and CDR2 (germline): SGDLS, YYNGEE. This CDR3 contains 16 residues. Trimming pared 2 bases from V and 4 bases from J, leaving 15 bases between. This CDR3 reads CASSVPRGSPTGELFF. CDR3 DNA: TGTGCCAGCAGCGTTCCAAGAGGGAGCCCCACCGGGGAGCTGTTTTTT.

The chain is built from TRBV11-2 and TRBJ2-2; D call uncertain. Germline assignment: CDR1 SGHAT and CDR2 FQNNGV. The V end lost 1 base, the J end lost 3 bases, and 3 bases lay between the germline ends. This CDR3 has 13 amino acids. The CDR3 nucleotides read TGTGCCAGCAGCTTAGGATACACCGGGGAGCTGTTTTTT. Its translation: CASSLGYTGELFF.

The V call is TRBV4-2, the J call TRBJ2-1; 9 nucleotides line up with TRBD2. The CDR3 totals 18 residues. The V gene's germline CDR1 is LGHNA and CDR2 YNFKEQ. V gave up 0 bases and J gave up 9 bases; unmatched junction bases: 15. CDR3 region: CASSQDKFSVAGEPEQFF. CDR3 DNA sequence: TGTGCCAGCAGCCAAGACAAATTCTCCGTAGCGGGAGAGCCTGAGCAGTTCTTC.

The chain uses TRBV14 and TRBJ2-1, with no clear D. Trimming removed 1 base at V and 5 bases at J, with 6 bases between. There are 13 residues in the CDR3. CDR1 is SGHDN, CDR2 FVKESK, per germline. The CDR3 DNA reads as TGTGCCAGCAGCCAAGTTGCTGACAATGAGCAGTTCTTC. It codes for CASSQVADNEQFF.

By proportion, this clone is medium-sized (0.01 to 0.1%). This chain uses TRBV27 with TRBJ1-6; D is possibly TRBD1 (6 bases). Germline CDR1 is MNHEY and CDR2 is SMNVEV (reference sequence). The CDR3 loop spans 15 amino acids. Trimming left V 0 bases short and J 14 bases short, with 17 bases between. The CDR3 nucleotides are TGTGCCAGCAGTTTATCTCCCGACCGGGGACAAGCCCTCCACTTT. It codes for CASSLSPDRGQALHF.

As regards this clone: The sample contains more than one DNA sequence encoding this CDR3. The chain couples TRBV27 to TRBJ1-5, with D unclear. Germline assignment: CDR1 MNHEY and CDR2 SMNVEV (reference sequence). The ends were cut back, 0 bases at V and 4 bases at J, with 4 bases in the middle. The CDR3 sequence is 13 residues long. For the CDR3, the DNA is TGTGCCAGCAGTTTATCGGGAAATCAGCCCCAGCATTTT. Amino acids: CASSLSGNQPQHF.